This paragraph reports one TCR beta chain. The record originates from a study of cytomegalovirus exposure and HLA in healthy donors. The study ran its PCR with 60 Vbeta and 13 Jbeta primers. Assay used: immunoSEQ multiplex PCR; TCRdb lists only in-frame clones, some missing. The sample holds about 140,000 clones, around 80% seen once. Germline V gene data show CDR1 as WSHSY and CDR2 as SAAADI. This CDR3 comprises 15 residues. The V end was cut by 2 bases, the J end by 0 bases, with 11 bases between. The clonotype was recovered from a man aged 35 to 55 in good health and CMV-seronegative. Specimen: PBMCs. V usage is TRBV10-2 and J usage is TRBJ2-7, with D possibly matching TRBD1 (5 bases). The DNA of the CDR3 is TGCGCCAGCAGTGAGCAGGGCTACAGCTCCTACGAGCAGTACTTC. The encoded protein is CASSEQGYSSYEQYF.